Presented here are 10 T cell receptor beta chains from one specimen sequenced in a study of blood T cell repertoires in COVID-19. Profiling relied on immunoSEQ multiplex PCR, and the TCRdb table lists in-frame clones only, not all of them. The sample holds around 140,000 clones, around 88% seen once. Sequenced material: peripheral blood. These receptor sequences come from a human donor in a cohort sampled during active COVID-19.

J is TRBJ2-1 and V is TRBV27; D ambiguous. Germline V gene data show CDR1 as MNHEY and CDR2 as SMNVEV (reference sequence). The V and J ends lost 6 bases and 0 bases respectively, with 15 bases between them. The CDR3 has 16 residues. The DNA of the CDR3 is TGTGCCAGCAGGAACCTAGGAAGAGCCTCCTACAATGAGCAGTTCTTC. The encoded protein is CASRNLGRASYNEQFF.

This clone was detected only once. J is TRBJ2-7 and V is TRBV24-1; 7 nucleotides match TRBD1. J lost 3 bases, V lost 3 bases, and 1 base had no gene match. Per germline, CDR1 KGHDR and CDR2 SFDVKD. This CDR3 is built from 13 residues. For the CDR3, the DNA is TGTGCCACCAGTGATCCAGGGGGCTACGAGCAGTACTTC. Amino acids: CATSDPGGYEQYF.

The chain recombines TRBV6-4 with TRBJ2-3, with a possible D match to TRBD1 (6 bases). The V gene's germline CDR1 is MRHNA and CDR2 SNTAGT. The CDR3 is 16 amino acids. Trimming shortened V by 3 bases and J by 0 bases, and 13 bases separated the two germline ends. CDR3 coding DNA: TGTGCCAGCAGTGAAAAAGGGGGATTTAGCACAGATACGCAGTATTTT. Translation gives CASSEKGGFSTDTQYF.

The chain links TRBV4-3 to TRBJ1-5, with 8 bases that match TRBD1. The CDR3 contains 15 residues. The germline V gene has CDR1 LGHNA and CDR2 YSLEER. V gave up 0 bases and J gave up 7 bases; unmatched junction bases: 5. CDR3 loop: CASSQDRGQRQPQHF. The CDR3 nucleotides are TGCGCCAGCAGCCAAGACAGGGGGCAAAGGCAGCCCCAGCATTTT.

This clone turned up a few times. Written as DNA, the CDR3 is TGTGCCAGCAGCCCCCTTGGGGGGCAAGAGACCCAGTACTTC. Its protein is CASSPLGGQETQYF. This chain connects TRBV14 to TRBJ2-5; tentatively, D is TRBD2 (6 bases). V shed 4 bases and J shed 2 bases, with 11 bases lying between them. CDR3 length equals 14 residues. Germline V gene data show CDR1 as SGHDN and CDR2 as FVKESK.

The V call is TRBV7-2, the J call TRBJ1-4; the match to TRBD1 covers 7 bases. CDR3 length equals 17 residues. CDR1 is SGHTA, CDR2 FQGNSA, per germline. The trim removed 0 bases at V and 2 bases at J, leaving 6 bases unmatched. This CDR3 reads CASSLAGRGFTNEKLFF. The CDR3 DNA reads TGTGCCAGCAGCTTAGCTGGCAGGGGGTTTACTAATGAAAAACTGTTTTTT.

The J gene is TRBJ1-1, the V gene TRBV5-4; 7 bases agree with TRBD1. The germline V gene encodes CDR1 SGHNT and CDR2 YYREEE (reference sequence). This CDR3 has 13 amino acids. J was trimmed by 4 bases and V by 4 bases; bases with no gene match: 4. The CDR3 spells CASSPGQRTEAFF. CDR3 sequence (DNA): TGTGCCAGCAGCCCGGGACAGCGCACTGAAGCTTTCTTT.

The chain recombines TRBV5-1 with TRBJ1-1; no firm D call. Germline CDR1 SGHRS, CDR2 YFSETQ. Trimming left V 0 bases short and J 5 bases short, with 17 bases between. The CDR3 is 16 amino acids. The chain's CDR3 is CASSLEAGVGRTEAFF. In DNA, the CDR3 is TGCGCCAGCAGCTTGGAGGCCGGGGTGGGGAGGACTGAAGCTTTCTTT.

The rearrangement links TRBV3-1 (or the pseudogene TRBV3-2) to TRBJ1-2; D is perhaps TRBD1 (6 bases). V lost 4 bases to trimming and J lost 5 bases, with 20 bases between them. CDR1 and CDR2 (germline): LGHDT, YNNKEL (reference sequence). The CDR3 length is 16 residues. CDR3 sequence: CASSPRTDPSAYGYTF. The CDR3 DNA follows: TGTGCCAGCAGCCCACGGACAGACCCTAGTGCTTATGGCTACACCTTC.

V gene TRBV20-1 combines with J gene TRBJ2-1; TRBD1 matches 10 bases. This CDR3 is 15 amino acids long. Germline lookup yields CDR1 DFQATT and CDR2 SNEGSKA (reference sequence). V was clipped by 3 bases and J by 7 bases; unmatched bases: 9. CDR3 residues: CSASVWGQGINEQFF. CDR3 DNA: TGCAGTGCTAGTGTGTGGGGACAGGGGATTAATGAGCAGTTCTTC.